This T cell receptor beta chain was captured by sequencing in a study of T cells in narcolepsy. The data were produced by immunoSEQ multiplex PCR, yet TCRdb's version contains in-frame clones alone and is incomplete. Of about 35,000 clones in the sample, roughly 80% were seen once. Germline V gene data show CDR1 as LNHDA and CDR2 as SQIVND (reference sequence). The CDR3 contains 16 residues. The ends lost 4 bases at V and 1 base at J; junction bases unmatched: 9. The sequence derives from a human donor in good health. V usage is TRBV19 and J usage is TRBJ2-5, with TRBD2 matching 7 bases. The sequenced material came from memory (CD45RA-) CD4+ T cells from blood. Here the CDR3 reads CASSTNPSSGQETQYF. CDR3 nucleotides: TGTGCCAGTAGTACCAATCCTTCTAGCGGCCAAGAGACCCAGTACTTC.